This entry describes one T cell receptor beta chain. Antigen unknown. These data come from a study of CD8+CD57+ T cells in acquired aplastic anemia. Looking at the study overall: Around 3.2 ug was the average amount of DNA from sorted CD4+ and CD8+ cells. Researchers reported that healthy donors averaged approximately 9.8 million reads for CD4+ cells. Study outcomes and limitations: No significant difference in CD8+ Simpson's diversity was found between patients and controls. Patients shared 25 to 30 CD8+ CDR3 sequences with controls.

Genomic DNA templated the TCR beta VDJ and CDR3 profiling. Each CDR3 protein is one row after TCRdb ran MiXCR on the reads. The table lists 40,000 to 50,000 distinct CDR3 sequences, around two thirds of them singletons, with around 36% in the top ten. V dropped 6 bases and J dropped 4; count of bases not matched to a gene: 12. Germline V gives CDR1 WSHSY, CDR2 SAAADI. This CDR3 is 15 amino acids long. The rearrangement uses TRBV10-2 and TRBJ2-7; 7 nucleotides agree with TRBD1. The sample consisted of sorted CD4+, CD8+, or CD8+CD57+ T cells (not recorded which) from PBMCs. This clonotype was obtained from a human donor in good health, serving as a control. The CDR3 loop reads CASSPLPGQNYEQYF. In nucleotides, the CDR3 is TGCGCCAGCAGCCCCCTCCCGGGACAGAATTACGAGCAGTACTTC.